This T cell receptor (beta chain) was sequenced for a study of CD8+ T cells in alopecia areata. With regard to this clone: As yet, its antigen is unknown.

RNA was isolated and reverse transcribed to cDNA, the sequencing template. The method was immunoSEQ multiplex PCR; TCRdb's version includes in-frame clones alone and lacks a portion of them. The table includes 200,000 or so clones, 56% detected once. Study results and limitations: Resident alphabeta T-cell populations of normal skin are likewise subject to sequencing in scalp samples.

The ends were cut back, 5 bases at V and 10 bases at J, with 3 bases in the middle. The CDR3 extends over 10 amino acids. Germline CDR1 PRHDT, CDR2 FYEKMQ (reference sequence). The sequence derives from a human donor in good health. The sequenced sample was CD8+ T cells sorted from blood. V is TRBV13 and J is TRBJ2-6; D is uncertain. The CDR3 reads CASSGNVLTF. In DNA form, the CDR3 reads TGTGCCAGCAGCGGAAACGTCCTGACTTTC.